This record covers a single TCR beta chain. It was approximately 10 milliliters of peripheral blood that were drawn from each donor. This sample was taken from a study of blood T cells in healthy people across ages. Together with a sample-barcoded 5' primer, a J-beta primer mix was included in a second PCR lasting about 7 to 12 cycles. TCRdb re-analysed the 5' RACE reads in MiXCR, keeping a single row per CDR3 protein. The data show about 670,000 distinct CDR3 sequences, more than 45% seen once. The sequencing input was blood. The source is a woman aged 80 or over in good health.

The CDR3 DNA reads TGCGCCAGCAGCGGCGGGGCGGGTGGGACTGAAGCTTTCTTT. Protein sequence: CASSGGAGGTEAFF. This chain connects TRBV5-1 to TRBJ1-1, with D possibly TRBD1 on 5 matching bases. CDR1 is SGHRS and CDR2 is YFSETQ in the germline V gene. The CDR3 has 14 amino acids. V was trimmed by 4 bases and J by 5 bases, leaving 15 bases between them.